These 17 T cell receptor beta chains were sequenced from one sample in a study of technical replicates of blood from a handful of donors. Measured with immunoSEQ multiplex PCR; TCRdb has only the in-frame clones, and not every one. The sample shows nearly 95,000 clones, almost 97% of them seen only once. Sequencing was performed on T cells isolated from PBMCs. Receptors were obtained from a human donor in good health.

The chain employs TRBV27 and TRBJ1-4; a possible D gene is TRBD1 (5 bases). The CDR3 runs to 13 residues. Trimming left V 3 bases short and J 8 bases short, with 10 bases between. Germline V CDR1 and CDR2: MNHEY, SMNVEV (reference sequence). The CDR3 here is CASSFQGGEKLFF. The CDR3 DNA sequence: TGTGCCAGCAGTTTTCAGGGAGGGGAAAAACTGTTTTTT.

This clone has a single count. In DNA form, the CDR3 reads TGTGCCAGCAGCGTAGGAGGCGGAGTGGGCACAGATACGCAGTATTTT. Translated: CASSVGGGVGTDTQYF. The rearrangement joins TRBV9 to TRBJ2-3; D unresolved. Trimming took 0 bases from V and 1 from J, leaving 12 bases between them. The CDR3 sequence is 16 residues long. Germline V gene lookup returns CDR1 SGDLS and CDR2 YYNGEE.

The genes are TRBV21-1 and TRBJ1-1. TRBV21-1 is termed a pseudogene. The CDR3 is made up of 10 amino acids. CDR3 region: CASSNYEAFF. The CDR3 region has the DNA TGTGCCAGCAGCAATTATGAAGCTTTCTTT.

This chain uses TRBV13 with TRBJ2-3; 11 bases line up with TRBD2. Germline V gene lookup returns CDR1 PRHDT and CDR2 FYEKMQ (reference sequence). V shed 4 bases, J shed 2 bases, and the junction held 8 bases outside the gene matches. This CDR3 region has 17 residues. The CDR3 spells CASSSPSGRKATDTQYF. The CDR3 region has the DNA TGTGCCAGCAGCTCCCCTAGCGGGAGGAAGGCCACAGATACGCAGTATTTT. The full variable domain, rest sourced from reference TRBV13 and TRBJ2-3, is AAGVIQSPRHLIKEKRETATLKCYPIPRHDTVYWYQQGPGQDPQFLISFYEKMQSDKGSIPDRFSAQQFSDYHSELNMSSLELGDSALYFCASSSPSGRKATDTQYFGPGTRLTVL.

The V gene is TRBV6-6, the J gene TRBJ1-5; perhaps TRBD1 as D (5 bases). V gave up 3 bases and J gave up 6 bases, with 12 bases separating them. This CDR3 has 14 residues. Germline V CDR1 and CDR2: MNHNY, SVGAGI (reference sequence). The CDR3 bases are TGTGCCAGCAGTTATTCAGGGTCGGGTCAGCCCCAGCATTTT. As protein: CASSYSGSGQPQHF.

This chain links TRBV27 with TRBJ2-1; D gene ambiguous. CDR1 is MNHEY, CDR2 SMNVEV, per germline (reference sequence). CDR3 length equals 14 residues. The germline V and J ends were trimmed by 5 bases and 4 bases, with 12 bases remaining between them. CDR3 residues: CASSVLGSYNEQFF. CDR3 coding DNA: TGTGCCAGCAGTGTTCTAGGTTCATACAATGAGCAGTTCTTC.

The chain couples TRBV6-5 to TRBJ1-1; possible D gene TRBD1, 6 bases. With 1 base removed from V and 5 bases from J, the gap between germline ends came to 11 bases. Germline V gene data show CDR1 as MNHEY and CDR2 as SVGAGI. This CDR3 comprises 14 residues. As DNA, the CDR3 is TGTGCCAGCAGTTACTGGGGGGGCGATACTGAAGCTTTCTTT. This translates into CASSYWGGDTEAFF.

The V call is TRBV9, the J call TRBJ1-5; 7 bases fit TRBD1. The CDR3 spans 15 residues. The trim removed 0 bases at V and 7 bases at J, leaving 7 bases unmatched. Germline V gene lookup returns CDR1 SGDLS and CDR2 YYNGEE. DNA of the CDR3: TGTGCCAGCAGCGTAGGACAGGGAAGGTCCCAGCCCCAGCATTTT. It translates to CASSVGQGRSQPQHF. Full variable domain (missing parts from reference TRBV9 and TRBJ1-5): DSGVTQTPKHLITATGQRVTLRCSPRSGDLSVYWYQQSLDQGLQFLIQYYNGEERAKGNILERFSAQQFPDLHSELNLSSLELGDSALYFCASSVGQGRSQPQHFGDGTRLSIL.

The rearrangement joins TRBV4-1 to TRBJ2-7; 9 nucleotides align to TRBD1. From germline, CDR1 is MGHRA and CDR2 YSYEKL. The CDR3 runs 14 residues. V shed 4 bases, J shed 7 bases, and the junction held 8 bases outside the gene matches. The CDR3 loop is CASSLRTGGREQYF. The CDR3 DNA follows: TGCGCCAGCAGCCTTAGAACAGGGGGCCGGGAGCAGTACTTC.

V gene TRBV7-2 combines with J gene TRBJ2-1; perhaps TRBD2 as D (5 bases). The germline CDR1 and CDR2 sequences are SGHTA and FQGNSA. V lost 0 bases, J lost 6 bases, and 12 bases lay in between. This CDR3 has 15 residues. CDR3 protein: CASSLAGNLGNEQFF. The CDR3 DNA sequence: TGTGCCAGCAGCTTAGCCGGGAACCTCGGCAATGAGCAGTTCTTC.

The chain carries TRBV11-3 and TRBJ2-1; 14 positions agree with TRBD2. Germline assignment: CDR1 SGHNT and CDR2 YENEEA. The CDR3 length is 17 residues. Germline trimming cut 1 base from V and 6 bases from J; bases unmatched to any gene: 5. This CDR3 is CASSLVRLAGGPNEQFF. Here the CDR3 DNA reads TGTGCCAGCAGCTTAGTAAGACTAGCGGGAGGGCCCAATGAGCAGTTCTTC.

The rearrangement uses TRBV7-9 and TRBJ2-3; D is unclear. V lost 1 base to trimming and J lost 6 bases, with 14 bases between them. The length of the CDR3 is 15 residues. The germline CDR1 and CDR2 sequences are SEHNR and FQNEAQ (reference sequence). CDR3 nucleotide sequence: TGTGCCAGCAGCTTAGGGAGCACAAAGTCGGATACGCAGTATTTT. Translated, it gives CASSLGSTKSDTQYF.

The chain carries TRBV5-1 and TRBJ2-5; 10 nucleotides match TRBD2. Trimming took 0 bases from V and 4 from J; bases not matched to a gene: 0. The CDR3 has 14 residues. CDR1 and CDR2 (germline): SGHRS, YFSETQ. CDR3 sequence: CASSLGLAGETQYF. The CDR3 bases are TGCGCCAGCAGCTTGGGACTAGCGGGAGAGACCCAGTACTTC.

This chain uses TRBV2 with TRBJ2-3; 7 nucleotides match TRBD2. CDR1 is SNHLY, CDR2 FYNNEI, per germline. Germline trimming cut 7 bases from V and 4 bases from J; bases unmatched to any gene: 14. The length of the CDR3 is 16 residues. The CDR3 region is CASKGFRGRGADTQYF. The CDR3 DNA follows: TGTGCCAGCAAGGGCTTCCGCGGGAGAGGCGCAGATACGCAGTATTTT.

The genes are TRBV25-1 and TRBJ1-2; a weak D match, TRBD1 (5 bases). Germline loops: CDR1 MGHDK, CDR2 SYGVNS. The CDR3 extends over 11 amino acids. V lost 11 bases to trimming and J lost 7 bases, with 14 bases between them. The CDR3: CAAAGIGGYTF. The CDR3 DNA is TGTGCCGCAGCAGGGATAGGTGGCTACACCTTC.

The chain joins TRBV9 to TRBJ2-5; the D gene is possibly TRBD2 (6 bases). Deletions cut 0 bases from V and 5 bases from J, with 8 bases between. Germline lookup yields CDR1 SGDLS and CDR2 YYNGEE. The CDR3 extends over 13 amino acids. CDR3 bases: TGTGCCAGCAGCGTAGCGGGGGATGAGACCCAGTACTTC. It codes for CASSVAGDETQYF.

The chain couples TRBV5-4 to TRBJ2-1; D gene unclear. Germline V gene sequence: CDR1 SGHNT, CDR2 YYREEE (reference sequence). The CDR3 covers 12 residues. V lost 6 bases, J lost 1 base, and 5 bases lay in between. The CDR3 here is CASTSSYNEQFF. The DNA of the CDR3 is TGTGCCAGCACCTCTTCCTACAATGAGCAGTTCTTC.